Shown below are 16 T cell receptor beta chains from a single sample sequenced in a study of blood T cell repertoires in COVID-19. Repertoires were generated with immunoSEQ multiplex PCR, while TCRdb's copy carries only in-frame clones and drops some. This table holds 200,000 or so clones, around nine tenths found once. The sample comprised PBMCs or T cells enriched from blood (not recorded which). The origin of the receptors is a man aged 25-45 years who had recovered from COVID-19.

This clone was seen once. The chain joins TRBV4-1 to TRBJ2-2, with 16 bases aligning to TRBD2. This CDR3 is built from 18 residues. V was clipped by 3 bases and J by 3 bases; unmatched bases: 4. Germline CDR1 and CDR2: MGHRA and YSYEKL. The CDR3 loop is CASSHLGLAGGYTGELFF. Written as DNA, the CDR3 is TGCGCCAGCAGCCACCTGGGACTAGCGGGAGGGTACACCGGGGAGCTGTTTTTT.

The chain combines TRBV28 with TRBJ2-7; TRBD2 is a possible D gene (5 bases). The CDR3 length is 15 residues. V was cut by 3 bases and J by 2 bases, with 14 bases left in between. Germline V gene sequence: CDR1 MDHEN, CDR2 SYDVKM. The CDR3 reads CASSLEAVSTYEQYF. The DNA of the CDR3 is TGTGCCAGCAGTTTGGAGGCAGTGTCTACCTACGAGCAGTACTTC. Looking up the rest from reference TRBV28 and TRBJ2-7 gives the full variable domain: DVKVTQSSRYLVKRTGEKVFLECVQDMDHENMFWYRQDPGLGLRLIYFSYDVKMKEKGDIPEGYSVSREKKERFSLILESASTNQTSMYLCASSLEAVSTYEQYFGPGTRLTVT.

This chain uses TRBV6-4 with TRBJ2-1, with D possibly being TRBD2 (5 bases). This CDR3 comprises 13 residues. The germline CDR1 and CDR2 sequences are MRHNA and SNTAGT. V was clipped by 10 bases and J by 0 bases, with 10 bases between them. The CDR3 is CAIYGNSYNEQFF. The DNA for the CDR3 is TGTGCCATTTACGGGAACTCCTACAATGAGCAGTTCTTC.

This clone was counted between two and nine times. The chain links TRBV15 to TRBJ2-5; possibly TRBD1 for D (6 bases). V dropped 5 bases and J dropped 2 bases, with 15 bases sitting between them. The CDR3 sequence is 15 residues long. Germline values: CDR1 LNHNV, CDR2 YYDKDF (reference sequence). CDR3 nucleotide sequence: TGTGCCACCAGCCCCCGGACAGCCCCACAAGAGACCCAGTACTTC. Amino acid sequence: CATSPRTAPQETQYF.

With respect to this clone: The same CDR3 is also encoded by other DNA sequences in this sample. The CDR3 DNA sequence: TGTGCCAGCAGCCCGTTCAGCGGGAGTGGCACAGATACGCAGTATTTT. As protein: CASSPFSGSGTDTQYF. V usage is TRBV3-1 (or the pseudogene TRBV3-2) and J usage is TRBJ2-3; 8 bases line up with TRBD2. This CDR3 region has 16 residues. Per germline, CDR1 LGHDT and CDR2 YNNKEL (reference sequence). The V segment lost 4 bases and the J segment 1 base; nucleotides outside the gene matches: 7.

The chain combines TRBV4-2 with TRBJ1-2; TRBD1 aligns across 10 bases. Germline V gene lookup returns CDR1 LGHNA and CDR2 YNFKEQ. V trimming: 0 bases; J trimming: 10 bases; junction bases outside the gene matches: 8. This CDR3 region has 15 residues. The CDR3 coding sequence is TGTGCCAGCAGCCAAGACCACGGACAGGGGGAAGCCTACACCTTC. Its protein is CASSQDHGQGEAYTF.

This sequence joins TRBV7-6 and TRBJ2-1, with D possibly matching TRBD1 (6 bases). The V end was cut by 1 base, the J end by 4 bases, with 11 bases between. The CDR3 loop spans 15 amino acids. The germline CDR1 and CDR2 sequences are SGHVS and FNYEAQ. The CDR3 bases are TGTGCCAGCAGCTTAGGGACCGGGACATACAATGAGCAGTTCTTC. This sequence encodes CASSLGTGTYNEQFF.

The chain uses TRBV5-1 and TRBJ2-1; D perhaps matches TRBD2 (5 bases). From germline, CDR1 is SGHRS and CDR2 YFSETQ. The CDR3 runs to 16 residues. V lost 0 bases, J lost 9 bases, and 19 bases lay in between. The CDR3 region is CASSLAREILSGEQFF. The CDR3 nucleotides are TGCGCCAGCAGCTTGGCCCGGGAAATCCTTTCGGGTGAGCAGTTCTTC.

CDR3 residues: CASSLTGARGSPLHF. CDR3 coding DNA: TGCGCCAGCAGCTTAACAGGGGCTAGGGGTTCACCCCTCCACTTT. The J gene is TRBJ1-6, the V gene TRBV4-3; TRBD1 agrees at 7 bases. This CDR3 is built from 15 residues. The V and J ends lost 5 bases and 9 bases, in that order; junction bases with no gene match: 10. Germline values: CDR1 LGHNA, CDR2 YSLEER.

This clone was counted once. Here the CDR3 reads CASTLLGGTTPKEQYF. The CDR3 DNA reads as TGTGCCAGCACCCTATTGGGGGGGACGACCCCAAAAGAGCAGTACTTC. This rearrangement joins TRBV7-2 to TRBJ2-7, with 7 bases aligning to TRBD2. The V and J ends lost 7 bases and 7 bases, in that order; junction bases with no gene match: 19. The CDR3 covers 16 residues. Germline CDR1 SGHTA, CDR2 FQGNSA.

The V gene is TRBV10-2, the J gene TRBJ1-2; D might be TRBD1 (6 bases). CDR3 size: 15 residues. The V end lost 2 bases, the J end lost 7 bases, and 17 bases lay between the germline ends. In germline, CDR1 is WSHSY, CDR2 SAAADI. CDR3 nucleotides: TGCGCCAGCAGTGAGGGGTTAAGGGGGACGGTTGGCTACACCTTC. This sequence encodes CASSEGLRGTVGYTF.

V gene TRBV30 combines with J gene TRBJ2-7; D perhaps matches TRBD1 (6 bases). CDR3 length: 11 amino acids. The V gene lost 6 bases and the J gene lost 4 bases, with 10 bases spanning the gap. The V gene's germline CDR1 is GTSNPN and CDR2 SVGIG (reference sequence). In nucleotides, the CDR3 is TGTGCCTGCTCACAGGGTTACGAGCAGTACTTC. It yields the protein CACSQGYEQYF.

This clone was counted only a few times. The rearrangement links TRBV27 to TRBJ2-2; D is uncertain. The germline V gene has CDR1 MNHEY and CDR2 SMNVEV (reference sequence). This CDR3 comprises 12 residues. V was pared by 3 bases and J by 3 bases, with 2 bases between. This CDR3 is CASSFDTGELFF. The CDR3, as DNA: TGTGCCAGCAGTTTCGACACCGGGGAGCTGTTTTTT.

This clone occurred once. The chain carries TRBV30 and TRBJ1-1; no reliable D call. Trimming stripped 4 bases from V and 1 base from J, with 13 bases between. CDR1 is GTSNPN and CDR2 is SVGIG in the germline V gene (reference sequence). The CDR3 runs to 14 residues. The CDR3 reads CAWKDWVGNTEAFF. CDR3 coding DNA: TGTGCCTGGAAGGACTGGGTGGGGAACACTGAAGCTTTCTTT.

The chain links TRBV2 to TRBJ1-1; a weak D match, TRBD1 (5 bases). With 7 bases removed from V and 0 bases from J, the gap between germline ends came to 21 bases. The length of the CDR3 is 17 residues. CDR1 and CDR2 from the germline V gene are SNHLY and FYNNEI. The chain's CDR3 is CASTTTPGWVMNTEAFF. CDR3 coding DNA: TGTGCCAGCACCACAACGCCAGGGTGGGTTATGAACACTGAAGCTTTCTTT.

The gene calls are TRBV7-8 and TRBJ2-1; D gene uncertain. There are 12 residues in the CDR3. Trimming took 5 bases from V and 8 from J, leaving 10 bases between them. Germline assignment: CDR1 SGHVS and CDR2 FQNEAQ. The CDR3 DNA is TGTGCCAGCAGCCCCGGGTCGGATGAGCAGTTCTTC. Translated: CASSPGSDEQFF.